What follows is one T cell receptor (beta chain) and its context. This sample is part of a study of blood T cell repertoires in COVID-19. Method: immunoSEQ multiplex PCR; TCRdb's copy keeps in-frame clones and lacks some. This sample carries 140,000 or so clones, roughly four fifths of them seen once, and the ten largest clones take 1.5% to 2%. Trimming at V came to 5 bases and at J to 4 bases, leaving 6 bases not matched to a gene. Germline V gene lookup returns CDR1 SGHAT and CDR2 FQDESV (reference sequence). This CDR3 comprises 14 residues. The source material was PBMCs or T cells enriched from blood (not recorded which). This rearrangement joins TRBV11-1 to TRBJ1-1, with 8 bases matching TRBD1. This clonotype was obtained from a young woman who had been exposed to COVID-19. CDR3 residues: CASSRYTGGTEAFF. In nucleotides, the CDR3 is TGTGCCAGCAGCCGCTACACAGGGGGCACTGAAGCTTTCTTT.